This T cell receptor beta chain was identified during a study of T cells after posttransplantation cyclophosphamide. Regarding the study as a whole: Skin or GI-infiltrating T cells shared few TRB sequences with blood. Recipient CMV seropositivity and CMV reactivation strongly tracked TRB clonality.

Cells defined as naive were viable CD3+CD4+ or CD3+CD8+ and CCR7+CD45RA+CD45RO-CD95-CD27+CD28+. This related bone marrow graft donor gave peripheral blood on the day of marrow donation. TCRdb's table, derived via immunoSEQ multiplex PCR, lists solely in-frame clones and lacks some. The table lists under 10,000 clones, roughly 98% of them singletons. Regarding this clone: The antigen remains undetermined.

V gave up 1 base and J gave up 0 bases; unmatched junction bases: 4. This CDR3 is built from 15 residues. Germline loops: CDR1 SGDLS, CDR2 YYNGEE. This receptor was obtained from a woman in her sixties in good health, CMV-negative, and a related stem cell transplant donor. The chain joins TRBV9 to TRBJ2-7, with 7 bases identical to TRBD1. Sample: naive CD4+ T cells sorted from PBMCs. The CDR3 reads CASSVTGEPSYEQYF. CDR3 coding DNA: TGTGCCAGCAGCGTAACAGGGGAGCCCTCCTACGAGCAGTACTTC.